The next 24 T cell receptor beta chains were all read from a single sample in a study of a mutant IDH1 vaccine in newly diagnosed glioma. The data were produced by immunoSEQ multiplex PCR, yet TCRdb's version contains in-frame clones alone and is incomplete. In the table there are around 60,000 clones, about 81% of which are singletons. These TCRs are of unknown antigen specificity. Time point indicated: week 11, during vaccination. Vaccine doses each comprised 300 ug of mutant IDH1 20-mer peptide, with topical imiquimod. The sequencing here drew on PBMCs, taken from a glioma patient whose treatment included an IDH1 peptide vaccine. These receptors were obtained from a woman aged 50 to 60 with glioma.

V gene TRBV2 combines with J gene TRBJ1-2, with D perhaps matching TRBD1 (5 bases). The germline gives CDR1 SNHLY, CDR2 FYNNEI. The CDR3 length is 13 residues. Trimming took 8 bases from V and 4 from J, leaving 14 bases between them. The DNA for the CDR3 is TGTGCCAGCGGGGGGAGGCAACGCTATGGCTACACCTTC. This sequence encodes CASGGRQRYGYTF. The full variable domain, rest sourced from reference TRBV2 and TRBJ1-2, is EPEVTQTPSHQVTQMGQEVILRCVPISNHLYFYWYRQILGQKVEFLVSFYNNEISEKSEIFDDQFSVERPDGSNFTLKIRSTKLEDSAMYFCASGGRQRYGYTFGSGTRLTVV.

The J gene is TRBJ1-5, the V gene TRBV27; no firm D call. CDR1 is MNHEY and CDR2 is SMNVEV in the germline V gene (reference sequence). This CDR3 comprises 15 residues. V lost 0 bases, J lost 7 bases, and 13 bases lay in between. Here the CDR3 DNA reads TGTGCCAGCAGTTTATCGTACGGAGTAATCCAGCCCCAGCATTTT. It translates to CASSLSYGVIQPQHF.

This clone was counted a single time. The rearrangement joins TRBV4-1 to TRBJ2-7, with D unclear. The CDR3 covers 13 residues. The germline CDR1 and CDR2 sequences are MGHRA and YSYEKL. The ends were cut back, 1 base at V and 3 bases at J, with 7 bases in the middle. The CDR3 region is CASSQVVGYEQYF. CDR3 in DNA: TGCGCCAGCAGCCAAGTCGTGGGCTACGAGCAGTACTTC.

The chain uses TRBV5-4 and TRBJ2-6, with TRBD1 matching 10 bases. This CDR3 is built from 17 residues. V lost 4 bases, J lost 2 bases, and 6 bases stayed unmatched. The germline CDR1 and CDR2 sequences are SGHNT and YYREEE (reference sequence). CDR3: CASSPGQGRTGANVLTF. The DNA for the CDR3 is TGTGCCAGCAGCCCGGGACAGGGGAGGACTGGGGCCAACGTCCTGACTTTC.

The rearrangement uses TRBV6-1 and TRBJ2-7, with a tentative D call TRBD1 (6 bases). This CDR3 region has 15 residues. Germline CDR1 MNHNS, CDR2 SASEGT. The V end lost 6 bases, the J end lost 4 bases, and 19 bases lay between the germline ends. CDR3 DNA sequence: TGTGCCAGCAGCCCCCGTAGGGACATCGAGTACGAGCAGTACTTC. Translated: CASSPRRDIEYEQYF.

There are a few counts of this clone. The chain couples TRBV19 to TRBJ2-1; the match to TRBD1 covers 7 bases. This CDR3 is built from 13 residues. Germline V gives CDR1 LNHDA, CDR2 SQIVND (reference sequence). The V and J ends lost 6 bases and 7 bases, in that order; junction bases with no gene match: 6. The CDR3 sequence: CASRQTGTNEQFF. The DNA of the CDR3 is TGTGCCAGTAGGCAGACAGGGACAAATGAGCAGTTCTTC.

This chain links TRBV7-8 with TRBJ1-2, with D unclear. Germline V lookup: CDR1 SGHVS, CDR2 FQNEAQ. Trimming left V 0 bases short and J 5 bases short, with 7 bases between. The CDR3 loop spans 13 amino acids. Here the CDR3 DNA reads TGTGCCAGCAGCTTAGCGGGATCTTATGGCTACACCTTC. This codes for CASSLAGSYGYTF.

The genes are TRBV12-2 and TRBJ1-2. TRBV12-2 is designated a pseudogene. The CDR3 runs 14 residues. This CDR3 reads CASRFGGGRYGYTF. In DNA, the CDR3 is TGTGCAAGTCGCTTCGGGGGGGGGCGTTATGGCTACACCTTC.

This clone was observed once. The chain is built from TRBV9 and TRBJ1-1, with D perhaps TRBD1 (5 bases). Germline CDR1 reads SGDLS; CDR2 reads YYNGEE. The V end was cut by 2 bases, the J end by 1 base, with 9 bases between. The CDR3 contains 14 residues. CDR3 amino acids: CASSVSGTNTEAFF. The CDR3 DNA sequence: TGTGCCAGCAGCGTCTCGGGGACGAACACTGAAGCTTTCTTT.

The V and J genes are TRBV11-3 and TRBJ2-7; TRBD2 aligns across 12 bases. Trimming took 1 base from V and 5 from J; bases not matched to a gene: 12. The germline V gene encodes CDR1 SGHNT and CDR2 YENEEA. This CDR3 has 18 residues. The CDR3 DNA is TGTGCCAGCAGCTTAGCCGCTAGCGGGGGGGCTATATTCGACGAGCAGTACTTC. It yields the protein CASSLAASGGAIFDEQYF.

This chain uses TRBV5-6 with TRBJ1-3; D ambiguous. Per the germline V gene, CDR1 is SGHDT and CDR2 is YYEEEE. With 2 bases removed from V and 7 bases from J, the gap between germline ends came to 4 bases. The CDR3 covers 11 residues. CDR3 in DNA: TGTGCCAGCAGCTTTGAGAACACCATATATTTT. This sequence encodes CASSFENTIYF.

The V call is TRBV5-5, the J call TRBJ1-1, with 12 nucleotides matching TRBD1. Germline loops: CDR1 SGHKS, CDR2 YYEKEE (reference sequence). The CDR3 has 15 residues. J was trimmed by 5 bases and V by 6 bases; bases with no gene match: 8. CDR3 protein: CASIIGTGGRTEAFF. CDR3 DNA sequence: TGTGCCAGCATCATTGGGACAGGGGGCCGAACTGAAGCTTTCTTT.

This sequence joins TRBV5-1 and TRBJ2-7; either TRBD1 or TRBD2 may supply D (5 bases each). From germline, CDR1 is SGHRS and CDR2 YFSETQ. The CDR3 sequence is 10 residues long. V was pared by 6 bases and J by 10 bases, with 11 bases between. CDR3 protein: CASTGGPQYF. For the CDR3, the DNA is TGCGCCAGCACTGGGGGTCCCCAGTACTTC. The whole variable domain, remainder taken from reference TRBV5-1 and TRBJ2-7, is KAGVTQTPRYLIKTRGQQVTLSCSPISGHRSVSWYQQTPGQGLQFLFEYFSETQRNKGNFPGRFSGRQFSNSRSEMNVSTLELGDSALYLCASTGGPQYFGPGTRLTVT.

The chain has TRBV27 and TRBJ1-5; D gene unclear. CDR1 and CDR2 from the germline V gene are MNHEY and SMNVEV (reference sequence). The CDR3 is 13 residues long. V was shortened by 4 bases and J by 2 bases, with 6 bases between the two germline ends. The CDR3 bases are TGTGCCAGCAGTTCTACTGGCAATCAGCCCCAGCATTTT. Translating it yields CASSSTGNQPQHF.

The table lists this clone with a few counts. The CDR3 sequence: CASSGLGEQYF. For the CDR3, the DNA is TGTGCCAGCAGTGGTCTAGGTGAGCAGTACTTC. V and J are TRBV2 and TRBJ2-7; D not certain. Germline lookup yields CDR1 SNHLY and CDR2 FYNNEI. The CDR3 loop spans 11 amino acids. The V end was cut by 4 bases, the J end by 7 bases, with 8 bases between.

This sequence joins TRBV5-5 and TRBJ1-1, with D tentatively TRBD1 (6 bases). V lost 2 bases to trimming and J lost 4 bases, with 9 bases between them. CDR3 length: 13 residues. In germline, CDR1 is SGHKS, CDR2 YYEKEE (reference sequence). The CDR3 DNA sequence: TGTGCCAGCAGCTTTATCAGGGGCACTGAAGCTTTCTTT. It is translated as CASSFIRGTEAFF.

This chain joins TRBV27 and TRBJ2-5; TRBD1 or TRBD2 may be the D gene (5 bases each). V was clipped by 2 bases and J by 4 bases, with 14 bases between them. Germline CDR1 is MNHEY and CDR2 is SMNVEV (reference sequence). The CDR3 is 15 amino acids. CDR3 in amino acids: CASSLAVGRGETQYF. The CDR3 coding sequence is TGTGCCAGCAGTTTAGCGGTGGGACGGGGAGAGACCCAGTACTTC.

The CDR3 DNA is TGTGCCAGCAGTGAAATCGGGTGGGGGGATCGGGGCAATCAGCCCCAGCATTTT. It specifies CASSEIGWGDRGNQPQHF. The chain uses TRBV6-1 and TRBJ1-5; a possible D gene is TRBD1 (5 bases). Trimming shortened V by 2 bases and J by 2 bases, and 19 bases separated the two germline ends. CDR3 size: 18 residues. Germline V lookup: CDR1 MNHNS, CDR2 SASEGT.

The chain recombines TRBV30 with TRBJ2-1; possibly TRBD2 for D (5 bases). V lost 4 bases to trimming and J lost 10 bases, with 14 bases between them. Germline V gene data show CDR1 as GTSNPN and CDR2 as SVGIG (reference sequence). This CDR3 contains 12 residues. The CDR3 coding sequence is TGTGCCTGGACCGACCTAGCTAGCGAGCAGTTCTTC. As protein: CAWTDLASEQFF.

The V call is TRBV5-6, the J call TRBJ2-2; 7 positions agree with TRBD1. This CDR3 has 15 residues. Germline lookup yields CDR1 SGHDT and CDR2 YYEEEE. The V gene end was trimmed by 2 bases and the J gene end by 6 bases; junction bases not matched to a gene: 7. Written as DNA, the CDR3 is TGTGCCAGCAGCTTACGAGACAGGGTGGCCGGGGAGCTGTTTTTT. Translating gives CASSLRDRVAGELFF.

The chain links TRBV7-2 to TRBJ2-1, with a weak D call TRBD2 (5 bases). Per germline, CDR1 SGHTA and CDR2 FQGNSA. There are 14 residues in the CDR3. Trimming stripped 2 bases from V and 8 bases from J, with 13 bases between. The CDR3 DNA reads TGTGCCAGCAGCTTATTGAGCCTCGGGGATGAGCAGTTCTTC. Protein product: CASSLLSLGDEQFF.

V gene TRBV6-5 combines with J gene TRBJ2-7; 7 nucleotides line up with TRBD1. CDR3 length: 13 amino acids. The germline V gene encodes CDR1 MNHEY and CDR2 SVGAGI. V shed 5 bases and J 5 bases; nucleotides not matched to a gene: 6. Here the CDR3 DNA reads TGTGCCAGCAGTCGTGGGACAGATCACGAGCAGTACTTC. Translation gives CASSRGTDHEQYF.

The V call is TRBV10-2, the J call TRBJ1-5; D ambiguous. The CDR3 extends over 14 amino acids. Between the trimmed V and J ends, which lost 6 bases and 0 bases, there was a span of 9 bases. CDR1 is WSHSY and CDR2 is SAAADI in the germline V gene. CDR3 loop: CASRDGYSNQPQHF. The CDR3 coding sequence is TGCGCCAGCAGGGACGGCTATAGCAATCAGCCCCAGCATTTT.

The chain carries TRBV9 and TRBJ1-3; 8 bases map to TRBD1. The germline CDR1 and CDR2 sequences are SGDLS and YYNGEE. The V gene end was trimmed by 3 bases and the J gene end by 0 bases; junction bases not matched to a gene: 5. The CDR3 has 16 amino acids. This CDR3 is CASSDGTGASGNTIYF. CDR3 DNA sequence: TGTGCCAGCAGCGACGGGACAGGCGCCTCTGGAAACACCATATATTTT.